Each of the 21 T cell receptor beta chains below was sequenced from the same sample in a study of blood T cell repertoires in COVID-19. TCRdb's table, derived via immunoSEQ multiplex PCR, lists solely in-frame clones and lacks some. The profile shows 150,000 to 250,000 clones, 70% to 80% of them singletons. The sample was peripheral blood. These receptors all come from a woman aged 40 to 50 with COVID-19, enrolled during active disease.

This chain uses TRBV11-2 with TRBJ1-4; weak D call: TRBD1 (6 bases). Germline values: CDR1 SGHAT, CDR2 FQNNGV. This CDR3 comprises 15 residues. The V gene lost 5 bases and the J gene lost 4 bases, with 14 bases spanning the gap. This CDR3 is CASSSRGGDNEKLFF. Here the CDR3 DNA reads TGTGCCAGCAGCAGTAGGGGGGGAGATAATGAAAAACTGTTTTTT.

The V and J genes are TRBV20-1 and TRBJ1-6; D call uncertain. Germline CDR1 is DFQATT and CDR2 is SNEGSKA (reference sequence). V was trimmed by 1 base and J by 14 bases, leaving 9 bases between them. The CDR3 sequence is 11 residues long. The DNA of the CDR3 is TGCAGTGCTAGAGTCGGGATCACCCTCCACTTT. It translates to CSARVGITLHF.

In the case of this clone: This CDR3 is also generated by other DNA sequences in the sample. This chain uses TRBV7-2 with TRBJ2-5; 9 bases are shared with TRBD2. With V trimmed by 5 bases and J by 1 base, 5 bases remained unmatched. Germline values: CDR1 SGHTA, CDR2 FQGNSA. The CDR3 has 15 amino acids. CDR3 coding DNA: TGTGCCAGCAGCCAGACTAGCGGAGCCCAAGAGACCCAGTACTTC. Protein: CASSQTSGAQETQYF.

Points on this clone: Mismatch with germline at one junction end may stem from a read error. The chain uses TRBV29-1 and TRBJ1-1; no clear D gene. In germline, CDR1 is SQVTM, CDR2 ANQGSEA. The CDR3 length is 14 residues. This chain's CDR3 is CSVEDRGGNAEAFF. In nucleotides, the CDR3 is TGCAGCGTTGAAGATCGCGGAGGGAACGCTGAAGCTTTCTTT.

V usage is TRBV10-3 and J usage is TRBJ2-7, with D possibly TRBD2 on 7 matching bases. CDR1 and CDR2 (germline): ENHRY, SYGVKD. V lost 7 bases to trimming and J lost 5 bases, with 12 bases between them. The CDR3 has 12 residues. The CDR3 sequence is CAITEGGDEQYF. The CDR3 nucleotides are TGTGCCATCACCGAGGGGGGGGACGAGCAGTACTTC.

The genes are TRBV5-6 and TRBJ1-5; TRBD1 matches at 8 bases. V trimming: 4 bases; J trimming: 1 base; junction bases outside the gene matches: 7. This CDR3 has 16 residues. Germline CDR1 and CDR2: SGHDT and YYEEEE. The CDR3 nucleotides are TGTGCCAGCAGCATCGGACAGGGTTGGAGCAATCAGCCCCAGCATTTT. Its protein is CASSIGQGWSNQPQHF. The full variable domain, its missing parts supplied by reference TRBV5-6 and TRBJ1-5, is DAGVTQSPTHLIKTRGQQVTLRCSPKSGHDTVSWYQQALGQGPQFIFQYYEEEERQRGNFPDRFSGHQFPNYSSELNVNALLLGDSALYLCASSIGQGWSNQPQHFGDGTRLSIL.

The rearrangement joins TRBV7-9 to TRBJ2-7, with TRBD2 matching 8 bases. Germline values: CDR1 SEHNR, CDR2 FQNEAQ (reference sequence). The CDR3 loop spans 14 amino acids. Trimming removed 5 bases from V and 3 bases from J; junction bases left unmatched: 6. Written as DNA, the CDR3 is TGTGCCAGCAGCGCCTCGGCGGGGGGCTACGAGCAGTACTTC. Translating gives CASSASAGGYEQYF.

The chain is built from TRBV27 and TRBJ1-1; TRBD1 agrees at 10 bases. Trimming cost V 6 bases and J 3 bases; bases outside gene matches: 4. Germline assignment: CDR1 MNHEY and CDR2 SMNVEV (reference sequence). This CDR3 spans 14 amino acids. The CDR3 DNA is TGTGCCAGCAGAGGCGGACAGGGGGACACTGAAGCTTTCTTT. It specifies CASRGGQGDTEAFF.

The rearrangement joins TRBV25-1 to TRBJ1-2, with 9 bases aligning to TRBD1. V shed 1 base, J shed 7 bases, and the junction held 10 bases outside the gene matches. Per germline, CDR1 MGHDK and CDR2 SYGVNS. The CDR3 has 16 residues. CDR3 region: CASSESLTGGTVGYTF. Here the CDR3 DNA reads TGTGCCAGCAGTGAATCCTTAACAGGGGGCACGGTTGGCTACACCTTC.

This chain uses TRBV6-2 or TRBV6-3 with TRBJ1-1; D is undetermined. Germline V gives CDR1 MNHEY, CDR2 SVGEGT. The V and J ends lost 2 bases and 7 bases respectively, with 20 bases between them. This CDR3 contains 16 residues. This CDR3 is CASSYDLREFVGEAFF. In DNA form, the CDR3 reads TGTGCCAGCAGTTACGACTTGAGGGAGTTCGTCGGTGAAGCTTTCTTT.

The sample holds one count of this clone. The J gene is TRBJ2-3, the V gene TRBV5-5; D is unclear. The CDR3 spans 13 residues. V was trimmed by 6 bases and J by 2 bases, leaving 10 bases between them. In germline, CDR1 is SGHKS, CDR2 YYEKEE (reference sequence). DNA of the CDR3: TGTGCCAGCAAACTCATACCCACAGATACGCAGTATTTT. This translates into CASKLIPTDTQYF.

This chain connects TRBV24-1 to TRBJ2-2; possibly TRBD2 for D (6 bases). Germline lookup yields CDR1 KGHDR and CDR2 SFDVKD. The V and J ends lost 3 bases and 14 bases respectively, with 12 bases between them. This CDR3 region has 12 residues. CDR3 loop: CATSDEPGLLFF. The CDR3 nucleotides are TGTGCCACCAGTGATGAACCGGGACTCCTGTTTTTT.

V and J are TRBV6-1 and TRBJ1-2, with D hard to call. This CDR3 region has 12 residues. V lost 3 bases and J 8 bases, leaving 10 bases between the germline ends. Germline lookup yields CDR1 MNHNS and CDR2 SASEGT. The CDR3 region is CASSEVPRGYTF. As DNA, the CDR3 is TGTGCCAGCAGTGAGGTCCCGAGAGGCTACACCTTC.

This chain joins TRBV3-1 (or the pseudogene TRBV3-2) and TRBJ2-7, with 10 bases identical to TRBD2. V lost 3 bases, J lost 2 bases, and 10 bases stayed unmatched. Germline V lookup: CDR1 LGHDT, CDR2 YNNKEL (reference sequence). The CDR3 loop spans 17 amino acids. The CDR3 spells CASSHPSTSGRTYEQYF. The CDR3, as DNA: TGTGCCAGCAGCCACCCTTCGACTAGCGGGCGAACCTACGAGCAGTACTTC.

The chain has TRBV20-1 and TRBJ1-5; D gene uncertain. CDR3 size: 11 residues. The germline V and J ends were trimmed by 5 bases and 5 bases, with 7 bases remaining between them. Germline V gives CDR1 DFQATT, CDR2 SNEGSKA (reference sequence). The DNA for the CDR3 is TGCAGTGCTCAAGGAGATCAGCCCCAGCATTTT. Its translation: CSAQGDQPQHF.

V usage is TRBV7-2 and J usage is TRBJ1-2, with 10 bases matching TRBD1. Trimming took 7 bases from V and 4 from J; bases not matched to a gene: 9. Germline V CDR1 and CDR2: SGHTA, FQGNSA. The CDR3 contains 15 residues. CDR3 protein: CASTPRTGGIYGYTF. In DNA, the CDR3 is TGTGCCAGCACCCCCCGGACAGGGGGGATCTATGGCTACACCTTC. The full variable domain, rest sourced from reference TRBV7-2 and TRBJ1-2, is GAGVSQSPSNKVTEKGKDVELRCDPISGHTALYWYRQSLGQGLEFLIYFQGNSAPDKSGLPSDRFSAERTGGSVSTLTIQRTQQEDSAVYLCASTPRTGGIYGYTFGSGTRLTVV.

The CDR3 here is CASARDRLNSPLHF. CDR3 in DNA: TGTGCCTCGGCCCGGGACAGGCTCAATTCACCCCTCCACTTT. The chain combines TRBV24-1 with TRBJ1-6, with 8 nucleotides matching TRBD1. The CDR3 is 14 amino acids. The ends lost 12 bases at V and 7 bases at J; junction bases unmatched: 10. The germline V gene encodes CDR1 KGHDR and CDR2 SFDVKD.

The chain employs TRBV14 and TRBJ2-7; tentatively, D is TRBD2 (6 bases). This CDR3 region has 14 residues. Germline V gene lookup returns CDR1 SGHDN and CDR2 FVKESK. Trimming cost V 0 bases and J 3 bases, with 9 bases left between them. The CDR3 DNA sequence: TGTGCCAGCAGCCAAGATGGAGGGTTCTACGAGCAGTACTTC. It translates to CASSQDGGFYEQYF.

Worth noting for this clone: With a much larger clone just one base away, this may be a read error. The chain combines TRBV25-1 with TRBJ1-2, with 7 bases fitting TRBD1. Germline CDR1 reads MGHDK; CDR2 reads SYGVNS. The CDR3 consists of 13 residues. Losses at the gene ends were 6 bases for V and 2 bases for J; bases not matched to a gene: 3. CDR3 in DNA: TGTGCCAGCAGCCCGGGACAGAACTATGGCTACACCTTC. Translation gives CASSPGQNYGYTF.

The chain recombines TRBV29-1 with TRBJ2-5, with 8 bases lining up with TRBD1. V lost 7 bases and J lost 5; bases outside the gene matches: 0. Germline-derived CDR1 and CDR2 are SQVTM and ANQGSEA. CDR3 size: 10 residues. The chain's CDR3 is CSGQGETQYF. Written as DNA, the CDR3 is TGCAGCGGACAGGGGGAGACCCAGTACTTC. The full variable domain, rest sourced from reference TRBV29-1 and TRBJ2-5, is SAVISQKPSRDICQRGTSLTIQCQVDSQVTMMFWYRQQPGQSLTLIATANQGSEATYESGFVIDKFPISRPNLTFSTLTVSNMSPEDSSIYLCSGQGETQYFGPGTRLLVL.

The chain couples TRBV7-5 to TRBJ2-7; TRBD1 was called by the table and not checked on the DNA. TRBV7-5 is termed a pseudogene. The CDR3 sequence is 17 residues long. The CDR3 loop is CVRSSRKPTGLLDEQYF. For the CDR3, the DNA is TGTGTCAGAAGCTCACGAAAACCGACAGGGTTGCTCGACGAGCAGTACTTC.